Reported below is one T cell receptor beta chain. In germline, CDR1 is SGHVS, CDR2 FNYEAQ. Trimming removed 2 bases at V and 5 bases at J, with 18 bases between. The CDR3 covers 16 residues. The data originate from a study of T cell changes during pregnancy in multiple sclerosis. Using immunoSEQ multiplex PCR, the repertoire was profiled, and TCRdb retains in-frame clones only, with some absent. This sample yields about 110,000 clones, of which roughly nine tenths are seen a single time; around 1.6% belongs to the top ten. This receptor was obtained from a female donor with multiple sclerosis, enrolled in a pregnancy study. The rearrangement uses TRBV7-6 and TRBJ1-1; D uncertain. This specimen consisted of peripheral blood, obtained before pregnancy. CDR3 sequence reads: CASSLYSLGQGTEAFF. In DNA form, the CDR3 reads TGTGCCAGCAGCTTATACTCTCTGGGCCAAGGTACTGAAGCTTTCTTT.